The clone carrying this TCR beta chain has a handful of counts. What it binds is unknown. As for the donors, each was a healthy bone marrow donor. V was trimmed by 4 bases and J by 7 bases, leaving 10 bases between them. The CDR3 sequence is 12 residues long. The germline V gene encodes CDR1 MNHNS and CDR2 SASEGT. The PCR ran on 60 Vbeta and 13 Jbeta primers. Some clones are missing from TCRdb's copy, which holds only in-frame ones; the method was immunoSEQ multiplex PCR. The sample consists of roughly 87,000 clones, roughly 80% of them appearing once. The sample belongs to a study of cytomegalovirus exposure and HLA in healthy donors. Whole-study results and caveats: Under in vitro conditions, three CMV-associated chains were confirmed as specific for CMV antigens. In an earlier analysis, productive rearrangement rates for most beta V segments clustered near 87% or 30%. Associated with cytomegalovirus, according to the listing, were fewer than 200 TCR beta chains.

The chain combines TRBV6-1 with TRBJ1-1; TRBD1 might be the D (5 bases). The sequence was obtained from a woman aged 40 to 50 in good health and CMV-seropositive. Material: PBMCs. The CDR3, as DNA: TGTGCCAGCAGTGTATTAGGGGTTGAAGCTTTCTTT. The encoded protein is CASSVLGVEAFF.